The source of this T cell receptor (beta chain) is a study of T cell responses to AZD1222 COVID-19 vaccine. TCRdb's copy holds only in-frame clones and misses some; the assay was immunoSEQ multiplex PCR. This sample has about 35,000 clones, with under 90% found just once. Findings of the study overall: Spike-specific TCR repertoires showed rising breadth and depth after two AZD1222 doses.

A single count supports this clone. Its cognate antigen is unknown. Between the trimmed V and J ends, which lost 4 bases and 7 bases, there was a span of 17 bases. CDR3 length: 15 residues. Germline V CDR1 and CDR2: LGHNA, YNFKEQ. The source was peripheral blood, collected 28 days after the second AZD1222 dose. V and J are TRBV4-2 and TRBJ2-4; D possibly uses TRBD1 or TRBD2 (6 bases each). The source is an adult who received the AZD1222 COVID-19 vaccine. CDR3 residues: CASSPLGGGLNIQYF. The CDR3 DNA follows: TGTGCCAGCAGCCCGCTCGGAGGGGGGTTGAACATTCAGTACTTC.